The sequence of this TCR beta chain was determined in a study of human T cells and chemical hapten exposure. Study-wide context: Small discrepancies in pooled library volume mainly accounted for the varying TCR yields per sample.

Points from the study as a whole: Unchanged with DPC sensitization were TCRs above 1 in 1000 frequency.

There are 14 residues in the CDR3. Trimming removed 5 bases at V and 0 bases at J, with 9 bases between. Individual cDNA molecules received unique molecular identifiers in the library. In the original analysis: Per-sample TCR counts ranged from about 20,000 to 750,000, median roughly 96,000. From the RACE reads, TCRdb called clonotypes with MiXCR, one entry per CDR3 protein. The V and J calls follow TCRdb's processing rather than the paper's. The data hold about 93,000 distinct CDR3 sequences, with about 8.8% observed a single time. This clonotype has a handful of counts. Its cognate antigen is unknown. Time point meaning: healthy volunteer bleed at 2 weeks. Extraction yielded total RNA from whole blood (unfractionated).

The rearrangement links TRBV5-3 to TRBJ2-4; the D gene is possibly TRBD2 (5 bases). TRBV5-3 is given ORF status, its function remaining uncertain. The receptor was derived from a female donor in good health. Some clones in this sample may be carry-over from other donors' samples. The sequencing input was whole blood. CDR3 DNA sequence: TGTGCCAGAAGAAGACTACTAGCCAAAAACATTCAGTACTTC. Amino acid sequence: CARRRLLAKNIQYF.